These 31 T cell receptor beta chains originate from one sample sequenced in a study of blood T cell repertoires in COVID-19. TCRdb's copy holds only in-frame clones and misses some; the assay was immunoSEQ multiplex PCR. The sample lists about 160,000 clones, just over 90% occurring once. Sample: peripheral blood. All receptors come from a man in his late teens or twenties with acute or convalescent COVID-19.

The chain has TRBV5-6 and TRBJ1-5; D may be TRBD1 (6 bases). The ends were cut back, 1 base at V and 2 bases at J, with 16 bases in the middle. The CDR3 runs 17 residues. CDR1 is SGHDT and CDR2 is YYEEEE in the germline V gene. As DNA, the CDR3 is TGTGCCAGCAGCTTGTTTTTGTTACAGGGACGCAATCAGCCCCAGCATTTT. As protein: CASSLFLLQGRNQPQHF.

The chain couples TRBV6-5 to TRBJ1-2, with 10 bases matching TRBD1. The CDR3 is 15 amino acids. Germline V gives CDR1 MNHEY, CDR2 SVGAGI. Germline trimming cut 6 bases from V and 4 bases from J; bases unmatched to any gene: 8. The CDR3 nucleotides are TGTGCCAGCAGACCCGACAGGGGGCTCAGCTATGGCTACACCTTC. This codes for CASRPDRGLSYGYTF.

The DNA of the CDR3 is TGTGCCAGCAGCCCACTGGACAGAACTGGAAACACCATATATTTT. Translated, it gives CASSPLDRTGNTIYF. This chain uses TRBV6-6 with TRBJ1-3, with D possibly being TRBD1 (6 bases). V lost 6 bases, J lost 2 bases, and 14 bases lay in between. Germline V gene lookup returns CDR1 MNHNY and CDR2 SVGAGI (reference sequence). This CDR3 is 15 amino acids long.

This rearrangement joins TRBV13 to TRBJ2-7, with D unresolved. CDR1 is PRHDT, CDR2 FYEKMQ, per germline (reference sequence). The CDR3 covers 11 residues. V lost 4 bases and J lost 3, with 4 bases in between. The CDR3 region has the DNA TGTGCCAGCAGCTATAACTACGAGCAGTACTTC. It yields the protein CASSYNYEQYF. The whole variable domain, filled in from reference TRBV13 and TRBJ2-7, reads AAGVIQSPRHLIKEKRETATLKCYPIPRHDTVYWYQQGPGQDPQFLISFYEKMQSDKGSIPDRFSAQQFSDYHSELNMSSLELGDSALYFCASSYNYEQYFGPGTRLTVT.

This chain joins TRBV27 and TRBJ2-6; 8 nucleotides align to TRBD1. Germline trimming cut 6 bases from V and 0 bases from J; bases unmatched to any gene: 7. This CDR3 is 17 amino acids long. Germline V CDR1 and CDR2: MNHEY, SMNVEV (reference sequence). The CDR3 DNA sequence: TGTGCCAGCAGCATGGGACAGGACCTCTCTGGGGCCAACGTCCTGACTTTC. This codes for CASSMGQDLSGANVLTF.

The chain combines TRBV27 with TRBJ2-1, with D possibly TRBD1 on 6 matching bases. Germline lookup yields CDR1 MNHEY and CDR2 SMNVEV (reference sequence). V was pared by 4 bases and J by 4 bases, with 14 bases between. The CDR3 is 15 residues long. The CDR3: CASSYREAKYNEQFF. The DNA for the CDR3 is TGTGCCAGCAGTTACAGGGAAGCAAAGTACAATGAGCAGTTCTTC.

The chain employs TRBV6-6 and TRBJ1-6; D unclear. The CDR3 totals 13 residues. V was pared by 5 bases and J by 10 bases, with 12 bases between. Germline CDR1 reads MNHNY; CDR2 reads SVGAGI (reference sequence). The CDR3 nucleotides are TGTGCCAGCAGTCCCACTAGTCGGTCACCCCTCCACTTT. Amino acid sequence: CASSPTSRSPLHF.

This clone was recorded only once. The chain carries TRBV24-1 and TRBJ2-3; D remains ambiguous. Trimming took 6 bases from V and 12 from J, leaving 27 bases between them. Germline assignment: CDR1 KGHDR and CDR2 SFDVKD. This CDR3 region has 16 residues. The CDR3 nucleotides read TGTGCCACCAGTACCCCTGTTGACACGACCCTGCACGGACAGTATTTT. It specifies CATSTPVDTTLHGQYF.

The chain combines TRBV5-1 with TRBJ2-2, with TRBD1 as a possible D gene (6 bases). The CDR3 runs 15 residues. The V end was cut by 3 bases, the J end by 6 bases, with 15 bases between. The germline V gene has CDR1 SGHRS and CDR2 YFSETQ. DNA of the CDR3: TGCGCCAGCAGCTCCGAGGGGGAGTGGGCCGGGGAGCTGTTTTTT. Translation gives CASSSEGEWAGELFF.

This sequence joins TRBV9 and TRBJ1-2; D gene unclear. The CDR3 totals 16 residues. V lost 2 bases to trimming and J lost 0 bases, with 14 bases between them. Germline V gene lookup returns CDR1 SGDLS and CDR2 YYNGEE. The CDR3 region is CASSVLAGGSNYGYTF. CDR3 bases: TGTGCCAGCAGCGTCCTTGCGGGAGGGTCTAACTATGGCTACACCTTC. The full variable domain, in which reference TRBV9 and TRBJ1-2 provide the parts outside the CDR3, is DSGVTQTPKHLITATGQRVTLRCSPRSGDLSVYWYQQSLDQGLQFLIQYYNGEERAKGNILERFSAQQFPDLHSELNLSSLELGDSALYFCASSVLAGGSNYGYTFGSGTRLTVV.

This clone was picked up one time. The chain couples TRBV6-5 to TRBJ2-4; TRBD2 might be the D (6 bases). This CDR3 has 15 residues. Germline loops: CDR1 MNHEY, CDR2 SVGAGI. The V gene lost 6 bases and the J gene lost 0 bases, with 12 bases spanning the gap. The CDR3 sequence: CASRAGLLAKNIQYF. CDR3 nucleotides: TGTGCCAGCAGGGCGGGACTGTTAGCCAAAAACATTCAGTACTTC.

V and J are TRBV2 and TRBJ2-3; 8 bases line up with TRBD2. J gave up 2 bases and V 8 bases, and 6 bases lay outside the gene matches. CDR1 is SNHLY and CDR2 is FYNNEI in the germline V gene. The CDR3 extends over 14 amino acids. CDR3 amino acids: CASLSSGYTDTQYF. The CDR3 DNA sequence: TGTGCCAGCCTCTCTAGCGGGTACACAGATACGCAGTATTTT.

The rearrangement uses TRBV9 and TRBJ2-2; 8 bases map to TRBD1. Trimming removed 3 bases from V and 1 base from J; junction bases left unmatched: 5. In germline, CDR1 is SGDLS, CDR2 YYNGEE. The CDR3 is made up of 16 amino acids. The CDR3 here is CASSAGTGKNTGELFF. Here the CDR3 DNA reads TGTGCCAGCAGCGCCGGGACAGGCAAGAACACCGGGGAGCTGTTTTTT.

The chain combines TRBV4-2 with TRBJ1-6; D possibly corresponds to TRBD1 (5 bases). Germline CDR1 is LGHNA and CDR2 is YNFKEQ. Between the trimmed V and J ends, which lost 4 bases and 10 bases, there was a span of 14 bases. This CDR3 has 14 residues. The CDR3 region is CASSREVGESPLHF. The CDR3 DNA reads TGTGCCAGCAGCCGCGAAGTAGGGGAATCACCCCTCCACTTT.

V gene TRBV6-5 combines with J gene TRBJ1-1; D unclear. The CDR3 consists of 12 residues. The germline V gene has CDR1 MNHEY and CDR2 SVGAGI. The ends were cut back, 7 bases at V and 7 bases at J, with 13 bases in the middle. CDR3 in DNA: TGTGCCAGCACGGCGGGTTACCTTGAAGCTTTCTTT. Protein product: CASTAGYLEAFF.

The genes are TRBV10-3 and TRBJ2-2; D may be TRBD2 (6 bases). Germline assignment: CDR1 ENHRY and CDR2 SYGVKD. The CDR3 extends over 18 amino acids. Between the trimmed V and J ends, which lost 4 bases and 5 bases, there was a span of 23 bases. CDR3 nucleotides: TGTGCCATCAGTGGATCGAGACTAGTCGGGCGTTGGACCGGGGAGCTGTTTTTT. This gives the protein CAISGSRLVGRWTGELFF.

The chain carries TRBV19 and TRBJ2-7; 11 nucleotides agree with TRBD2. The CDR3 consists of 16 residues. Looked up from germline, CDR1 is LNHDA and CDR2 is SQIVND (reference sequence). The junction had 10 bases not matched to a gene; V was cut back by 4 bases and J by 5 bases. The CDR3 sequence: CASSTLPRTSGHEQYF. In DNA form, the CDR3 reads TGTGCCAGTAGTACTCTACCGCGGACTAGCGGGCACGAGCAGTACTTC.

This clone was seen a few times. The rearrangement links TRBV6-5 to TRBJ1-3; D gene unclear. This CDR3 has 16 residues. Trimming took 0 bases from V and 0 from J, leaving 9 bases between them. Germline V gene sequence: CDR1 MNHEY, CDR2 SVGAGI. DNA of the CDR3: TGTGCCAGCAGTTACTCAAACTACCCCTCTGGAAACACCATATATTTT. It specifies CASSYSNYPSGNTIYF.

The chain links TRBV24-1 to TRBJ2-2; the match to TRBD1 covers 9 bases. This CDR3 is built from 16 residues. V shed 7 bases, J shed 7 bases, and the junction held 12 bases outside the gene matches. CDR1 and CDR2 (germline): KGHDR, SFDVKD. CDR3 protein: CATRSTGTGSNGELFF. CDR3 DNA sequence: TGTGCCACCAGGAGTACCGGGACAGGGAGTAACGGGGAGCTGTTTTTT.

V gene TRBV7-8 combines with J gene TRBJ1-3; no clear D. The CDR3 sequence is 17 residues long. V shed 2 bases and J shed 0 bases, with 14 bases lying between them. Germline assignment: CDR1 SGHVS and CDR2 FQNEAQ. CDR3 region: CASSLNPSPFSGNTIYF. CDR3 bases: TGTGCCAGCAGCTTAAATCCCAGTCCATTCTCTGGAAACACCATATATTTT.

The genes are TRBV6-5 and TRBJ2-3, with D perhaps matching TRBD2 (6 bases). Germline V CDR1 and CDR2: MNHEY, SVGAGI. This CDR3 comprises 13 residues. V dropped 0 bases and J dropped 6 bases, with 7 bases sitting between them. The CDR3 region is CASSYSREDTQYF. CDR3 in DNA: TGTGCCAGCAGTTACTCACGGGAGGATACGCAGTATTTT.

The V and J genes are TRBV6-1 and TRBJ1-2; 7 nucleotides agree with TRBD1. Germline V lookup: CDR1 MNHNS, CDR2 SASEGT. The J segment lost 4 bases and the V segment lost 3 bases, leaving 5 bases of the junction unmatched. The CDR3 has 14 amino acids. The CDR3 sequence: CASSEGDRSYGYTF. DNA of the CDR3: TGTGCCAGCAGTGAGGGGGACAGAAGCTATGGCTACACCTTC.

The J gene is TRBJ1-2, the V gene TRBV11-2, with TRBD1 as a possible D gene (6 bases). CDR3 size: 18 residues. V was clipped by 4 bases and J by 5 bases, with 26 bases between them. Germline V CDR1 and CDR2: SGHAT, FQNNGV. CDR3 residues: CASSSLTGSWQGTYGYTF. The DNA for the CDR3 is TGTGCCAGCAGCTCTCTAACGGGGAGTTGGCAGGGGACGTATGGCTACACCTTC.

The rearrangement uses TRBV4-2 and TRBJ2-7; 8 nucleotides match TRBD1. V dropped 1 base and J dropped 4; count of bases not matched to a gene: 6. Germline V CDR1 and CDR2: LGHNA, YNFKEQ. The CDR3 has 15 residues. The CDR3 DNA reads as TGTGCCAGCAGCCAAGTACAGGGGGAAGGATACGAGCAGTACTTC. Protein product: CASSQVQGEGYEQYF.

The chain combines TRBV5-6 with TRBJ1-2; TRBD1 matches 9 bases. V was clipped by 0 bases and J by 3 bases; unmatched bases: 3. CDR3 size: 15 residues. CDR1 is SGHDT, CDR2 YYEEEE, per germline. The chain's CDR3 is CASSLGDRAYYGYTF. In DNA, the CDR3 is TGTGCCAGCAGCTTGGGGGACAGGGCCTACTATGGCTACACCTTC.

The rearrangement joins TRBV3-1 (or the pseudogene TRBV3-2) to TRBJ1-2; 10 positions agree with TRBD1. Germline V gene sequence: CDR1 LGHDT, CDR2 YNNKEL (reference sequence). V was pared by 3 bases and J by 4 bases, with 8 bases of the junction left unmatched. The CDR3 is 16 amino acids. The CDR3 DNA reads as TGTGCCAGCAGCCAGATGACCGGGACAGGGGTCTATGGCTACACCTTC. As protein: CASSQMTGTGVYGYTF.

This rearrangement joins TRBV19 to TRBJ2-7; D is possibly TRBD1 (5 bases). CDR1 and CDR2 from the germline V gene are LNHDA and SQIVND (reference sequence). The length of the CDR3 is 14 residues. The ends were cut back, 8 bases at V and 2 bases at J, with 16 bases in the middle. Written as DNA, the CDR3 is TGTGCCAGTCGCAGGGTAGGGGCAGCCTACGAGCAGTACTTC. Its protein is CASRRVGAAYEQYF.

This clone has a single count. V usage is TRBV7-9 and J usage is TRBJ2-3, with D possibly matching TRBD2 (6 bases). The CDR3 extends over 16 amino acids. Per the germline V gene, CDR1 is SEHNR and CDR2 is FQNEAQ (reference sequence). The ends were cut back, 3 bases at V and 0 bases at J, with 13 bases in the middle. For the CDR3, the DNA is TGTGCCAGCAGCTTTCGGGTCGGGAGTAGCACAGATACGCAGTATTTT. Protein product: CASSFRVGSSTDTQYF.

Turning to this clone: Other DNA sequences of this sample code for an identical CDR3. The CDR3 DNA is TGTGCCACCCAACAGGGGCGCGACATTCAGTACTTC. Encoded protein: CATQQGRDIQYF. This rearrangement joins TRBV19 to TRBJ2-4; 7 bases are shared with TRBD1. This CDR3 spans 12 amino acids. Germline V lookup: CDR1 LNHDA, CDR2 SQIVND (reference sequence). The V and J ends lost 10 bases and 8 bases, in that order; junction bases with no gene match: 8.

The V call is TRBV2, the J call TRBJ2-7; tentative D call: TRBD1 (6 bases). V shed 10 bases and J shed 2 bases, with 9 bases lying between them. Germline V gives CDR1 SNHLY, CDR2 FYNNEI. This CDR3 is 11 amino acids long. The CDR3 here is CATRDTYEQYF. CDR3 coding DNA: TGTGCCACCCGGGACACCTACGAGCAGTACTTC.

The chain is built from TRBV11-2 and TRBJ2-3; D might be TRBD1 (6 bases). The V gene's germline CDR1 is SGHAT and CDR2 FQNNGV. CDR3 length equals 14 residues. Trimming removed 4 bases at V and 6 bases at J, with 14 bases between. In DNA form, the CDR3 reads TGTGCCAGCAGCTGGCAGGAGAGGGGGGATACGCAGTATTTT. The encoded protein is CASSWQERGDTQYF.